The entry that follows covers one T cell receptor (beta chain) sequence. The clone's antigen remains unknown. Base quality data are lacking; no much larger clone is found one base away. This specimen comes from a study of shared clonotypes between healthy human individuals (dated by TCRdb to 2018 to 2020). The study in broad terms: The cohort comprised two women and three men aged 18 to 49 years. Blood TCR repertoires of several healthy adults were deeply sequenced to estimate repertoire size and the extent of clonotype sharing between individuals. Different laboratories and diverse techniques were used to prepare libraries and sequence TCR repertoires, to increase sequencing depth and limit assay-specific biases. Each donor's leukapheresis produced roughly between roughly 0.9 and 8.9 billion PBMCs. What the authors observed across the whole study: Pairwise subsampling indicated that sequencing depth was expected to affect the degree of clonotype sharing among donors. Because the study included a small number of donors, the genetic and exposure-history diversity represented was limited. Sampling was restricted to blood, and TCR repertoires in tissues likely differ from the TCR repertoires found in blood.

TCR CDR3 regions were amplified from genomic DNA by multiplex PCR using the deep immunoSEQ assay. For each cell subset, the extracted genomic DNA was distributed evenly across all wells of several immunoSEQ 96-well plates, and each plate served as one replicate. For unsorted PBMC, roughly 0.3 ug of genomic DNA, equivalent to about 30,000 T cell genomes, went into each replicate PCR. Unsorted PBMC genomic DNA was sequenced across ten immunoSEQ deep assay plates. Purified libraries were quantified with a Qubit 3.0 fluorometer, sized on a Bioanalyzer 2100, and re-quantified with the KAPA Library Quantification kit. Every immunoSEQ 96-well plate was sequenced on a separate single-read 150-cycle Illumina NextSeq 550 flow cell. Regarding the original processing steps: Because only junctional sequences without quality scores were contained in the immunoSEQ output, filtering matching that applied to full-length reads could not be performed. To assign V/J genes and CDR3, sequences were annotated against IMGT germline references using PyIR, a Python wrapper for IgBLAST v1.9. Reads with weak V/J assignments (E-value above 1e-6), missing CDR3, stop codons, out-of-frame junctions, or ambiguous translated residues were removed. V3J clonotypes were defined by identical inferred V gene, J gene, and CDR3 amino acid sequence. The percentage overlap between two repertoires was calculated by dividing the number of shared unique clonotypes by the size of the smaller repertoire. Three approaches were used to assess repertoire richness: RTK rarefaction, the Chao1 estimator, and Recon v2.1 estimates of unobserved clonotypes. TCRdb stores this immuneACCESS table with in-frame sequences only. Part of the clones is absent; in the studies checked, under half of the shortfall reflects unresolved V genes, and no reason is known for the rest. Clonal size and the V and J genes are those of that table, whereas D and trimming came from the DNA. This sample comprises 450,000 to 500,000 clones, over 60% of them detected only once. Around 13% of the sample is taken by the ten largest.

Healthy HIV-negative adults with no recently reported acute infections or vaccinations were included as donors. Every donor was a Caucasian adult living in Nashville, Tennessee, USA. For unsorted samples, 90 million or so PBMCs were counted and genomic DNA was extracted with the QIAamp DNA Blood Mini kit. Blood was collected by leukapheresis, and PBMCs were isolated by Ficoll-Histopaque density gradient centrifugation and then cryopreserved in liquid nitrogen vapor phase. The sample was PBMCs. The receptor was derived from a woman between 40 and 50 years old in good health. Some clones in this sample may be carry-over from other donors' samples.

The DNA sequence is TGTGCCAGCCGGGACACATTAATTAATCAGCCCCAGCATTTT. This translates into CASRDTLINQPQHF. The V and J genes are TRBV2 and TRBJ1-5; the D region possibly corresponds to TRBD1 (6 bases align). CDR3 length: 14 amino acids, cysteine to phenylalanine. The read is trimmed to its CDR3 DNA, 42 bases read in frame from base 1. CDR1 is given as SNHLY and CDR2 as FYNNEI, both from the germline V gene. V is shortened by 8 bases, J by 4 bases, and the region joining them spans 15 bases.